Listed below are T cell receptor beta chains from one sample, sequenced in a study of cytomegalovirus exposure and HLA in healthy donors. The data were produced by immunoSEQ multiplex PCR, yet TCRdb's version contains in-frame clones alone and is incomplete. Here the sample spans 150,000 to 250,000 clones, 65% to 90% being singletons. The sequenced sample was PBMCs. The receptors derive from a woman aged 30 to 39 in good health and CMV-seropositive. CDR3s include the opening cysteine and the closing phenylalanine or tryptophan. D genes are given only for firm matches. A clone size is listed for some rows: how often the clone was seen (once, few, many), or a class if it is expanded.

clone_size	v_call	j_call	d_call	cdr3_aa	cdr3_nt
.	TRBV15	TRBJ1-1	.	CATTFRASTEGNTEAFF	TGTGCCACCACCTTCCGGGCCTCTACAGAGGGGAACACTGAAGCTTTCTTT
.	TRBV7-9	TRBJ2-5	TRBD2	CASSWGTSGHKTQYF	TGTGCCAGCAGCTGGGGGACTAGCGGACATAAGACCCAGTACTTC
once	TRBV27	TRBJ1-1	.	CASSSVQGVNTEAFF	TGTGCCAGCAGTTCCGTACAGGGCGTGAACACTGAAGCTTTCTTT
.	TRBV7-9	TRBJ2-7	.	CASSSDSSYEQYF	TGTGCCAGCAGCTCGGACAGCTCCTACGAGCAGTACTTC
.	TRBV27	TRBJ1-1	TRBD1	CASSSIGDRGPRAEAFF	TGTGCCAGCAGCTCGATAGGGGACAGGGGGCCGAGGGCTGAAGCTTTCTTT
many	TRBV5-4	TRBJ2-7	.	CASSKFGTLEQYF	TGTGCCAGCAGCAAATTTGGCACGTTGGAGCAGTACTTC
.	TRBV5-5	TRBJ2-2	TRBD1	CASSSLTGVNTGELFF	TGTGCCAGCAGCTCGCTGACAGGGGTGAACACCGGGGAGCTGTTTTTT
.	TRBV15	TRBJ2-7	.	CATSRDFELNEQYF	TGTGCCACCAGCAGAGATTTTGAGCTCAACGAGCAGTACTTC
.	TRBV10-3	TRBJ2-3	TRBD2	CAIRDGGGADTQYF	TGTGCCATCAGAGATGGGGGAGGGGCAGATACGCAGTATTTT
.	TRBV5-1	TRBJ1-2	.	CASTLLQGSRHGYTF	TGCGCCAGCACGCTCTTGCAGGGGAGTAGACATGGCTACACCTTC
.	TRBV27	TRBJ2-7	.	CASSYRDTDYEQYF	TGTGCCAGCAGTTACCGGGACACTGACTACGAGCAGTACTTC
once	TRBV28	TRBJ2-5	.	CASSSLLAGQETQYF	TGTGCCAGCAGTTCCCTACTAGCCGGGCAAGAGACCCAGTACTTC
.	TRBV6-1	TRBJ1-3	.	CASETGTGNTIYF	TGTGCCAGCGAGACAGGAACTGGAAACACCATATATTTT
.	TRBV27	TRBJ1-2	.	CASSPPGYYGYTF	TGTGCCAGCAGTCCTCCGGGATACTATGGCTACACCTTC
.	TRBV7-8	TRBJ2-1	TRBD1	CASSLGGTGQALNNEQFF	TGTGCCAGCAGCTTAGGCGGAACTGGACAGGCCTTAAACAATGAGCAGTTCTTC
.	TRBV6-5	TRBJ2-3	TRBD2	CASSPRLAGQDTQYF	TGTGCCAGCAGTCCCCGACTAGCGGGGCAAGATACGCAGTATTTT
.	TRBV5-6	TRBJ2-5	.	CASSLGHLQETQYF	TGTGCCAGCAGCTTGGGACACCTCCAAGAGACCCAGTACTTC
.	TRBV5-1	TRBJ2-5	TRBD2	CATTSLARAGETQYF	TGCGCCACCACCTCGCTAGCCAGAGCGGGGGAGACCCAGTACTTC
few	TRBV6-5	TRBJ2-7	.	CASSYSPRAYEQYF	TGTGCCAGCAGTTACTCTCCCAGGGCCTACGAGCAGTACTTC
.	TRBV11-2	TRBJ2-2	.	CASSHSLGWGVTGELFF	TGTGCCAGCAGCCATTCTCTTGGGTGGGGGGTCACCGGGGAGCTGTTTTTT
.	TRBV19	TRBJ2-7	TRBD2	CASSLKPGLAGGTSSYEQYF	TGTGCCAGTAGTCTCAAGCCGGGACTAGCGGGAGGCACCAGCTCCTACGAGCAGTACTTC
.	TRBV2	TRBJ2-3	TRBD2	CARRTSGSRDTQYF	TGTGCCCGCCGGACTAGCGGGAGTCGAGATACGCAGTATTTT
.	TRBV9	TRBJ2-2	TRBD1	CASSVETGGGELFF	TGTGCCAGCAGCGTAGAGACAGGGGGCGGGGAGCTGTTTTTT
.	TRBV28	TRBJ2-7	TRBD1	CASHSRTGTGAYEQYF	TGTGCCAGCCATTCCCGGACCGGGACAGGGGCCTACGAGCAGTACTTC
.	TRBV30	TRBJ1-3	.	CALRDGPHSGNTIYF	TGTGCCTTACGGGATGGGCCCCACTCTGGAAACACCATATATTTT
.	TRBV5-1	TRBJ2-3	TRBD2	CASSLTSGRDDTQYF	TGCGCCAGCAGCTTGACTAGCGGGAGGGACGATACGCAGTATTTT
.	TRBV11-2	TRBJ1-5	TRBD1	CASSQGGRGNQPQHF	TGTGCCAGCAGCCAGGGGGGCCGGGGCAATCAGCCCCAGCATTTT
.	TRBV19	TRBJ2-7	.	CASSQRGGTYEQYF	TGTGCCAGTAGTCAACGTGGAGGGACCTACGAGCAGTACTTC
.	TRBV27	TRBJ2-2	.	CASSPHFGGFNTGELFF	TGTGCCAGCAGTCCCCATTTCGGTGGTTTCAACACCGGGGAGCTGTTTTTT
.	TRBV15	TRBJ1-4	.	CATSRDQGSHEKLFF	TGTGCCACCAGCAGAGATCAGGGGTCGCATGAAAAACTGTTTTTT
.	TRBV7-8	TRBJ1-2	.	CASSLAGITEGYTF	TGTGCCAGCAGCTTAGCCGGAATCACGGAGGGCTACACCTTC
few	TRBV27	TRBJ1-1	TRBD1	CATGLAGGNTEAFF	TGTGCCACAGGCCTTGCAGGGGGAAACACTGAAGCTTTCTTT
.	TRBV5-3	TRBJ2-7	.	CARSMGNRDSYEQYF	TGTGCCAGAAGCATGGGGAACAGGGATTCCTACGAGCAGTACTTC
.	TRBV5-5	TRBJ2-5	.	CASSLGDSQETQYF	TGTGCCAGCAGCTTGGGTGACAGTCAAGAGACCCAGTACTTC
.	TRBV18	TRBJ2-5	.	CASSSGYETQYF	TGTGCCAGCTCGTCGGGGTACGAGACCCAGTACTTC
.	TRBV21-1	TRBJ1-1	.	CASSKIQWAFF	TGTGCCAGCAGCAAAATACAGTGGGCTTTCTTT
.	TRBV2	TRBJ1-1	.	CASRIRENTEAFF	TGTGCCAGCAGGATCAGGGAAAACACTGAAGCTTTCTTT
.	TRBV5-6	TRBJ1-1	TRBD1	CASRRRDRGNTEAFF	TGTGCCAGCAGGAGGCGGGACAGAGGGAACACTGAAGCTTTCTTT
.	TRBV28	TRBJ2-1	.	CASSLTYRGLGEQFF	TGTGCCAGCAGTCTGACTTACCGCGGTTTGGGTGAGCAGTTCTTC
.	TRBV5-6	TRBJ1-1	.	CASSFRGPASRNTEAFF	TGTGCCAGCAGCTTTAGAGGGCCAGCCTCCCGGAACACTGAAGCTTTCTTT
.	TRBV9	TRBJ1-1	.	CASSVAREAEAFF	TGTGCCAGCAGCGTAGCTCGGGAGGCTGAAGCTTTCTTT
.	TRBV28	TRBJ2-7	TRBD2	CASRDGLDYEQYF	TGTGCCAGCAGAGACGGACTAGACTACGAGCAGTACTTC
.	TRBV15	TRBJ1-5	TRBD1	CATSRDQGGWGNQPQHF	TGTGCCACCAGCAGAGATCAAGGGGGCTGGGGCAATCAGCCCCAGCATTTT
.	TRBV28	TRBJ1-2	.	CASSLSGRPNYGYTF	TGTGCCAGCAGTTTATCAGGGCGTCCTAACTATGGCTACACCTTC
.	TRBV27	TRBJ2-3	.	CAIRRDSETTDTQYF	TGTGCCATCCGTCGGGACTCGGAGACCACAGATACGCAGTATTTT
.	TRBV6-1	TRBJ2-7	.	CASRVGRHSYEQYF	TGTGCCAGCAGGGTTGGCAGACACTCCTACGAGCAGTACTTC
.	TRBV27	TRBJ2-2	.	CASSFYGTGELFF	TGTGCCAGCAGTTTCTACGGGACCGGGGAGCTGTTTTTT
.	TRBV5-1	TRBJ2-7	.	CASSFYSAKGEQYF	TGCGCCAGCAGCTTCTATAGCGCCAAAGGCGAGCAGTACTTC
.	TRBV18	TRBJ2-7	TRBD2	CASSPPLAGLYEQYF	TGTGCCAGCTCACCCCCGCTAGCGGGCCTTTACGAGCAGTACTTC
once	TRBV5-1	TRBJ2-3	.	CASSLNGATSTDTQYF	TGCGCCAGCAGCTTGAATGGGGCGACTAGCACAGATACGCAGTATTTT
.	TRBV7-8	TRBJ1-5	TRBD1	CASTYDRVETTLHF	TGTGCCAGCACCTATGACAGGGTAGAGACAACCTTACATTTT
.	TRBV18	TRBJ2-7	.	CASSTNYEQYF	TGTGCCAGCTCAACTAACTACGAGCAGTACTTC
.	TRBV2	TRBJ2-1	.	CAVRGTPKDNEQFF	TGTGCCGTTCGTGGGACTCCGAAGGACAATGAGCAGTTCTTC
.	TRBV6-1	TRBJ1-1	.	CASSYMTMNTEAFF	TGTGCCAGCAGTTATATGACAATGAACACTGAAGCTTTCTTT